This T cell receptor beta chain is from a study of beta chain features in type 1 diabetes. Study outcomes and limitations: A possible short-template PCR bias applies equally to patients and controls. Among type 1 diabetes patients, VDJ junctions had fewer insertions and more deletions. For Type 1 diabetes patients, all four CD4+ subsets carried TCRB CDR3s that were moderately but significantly shorter.

The germline V gene encodes CDR1 GTSNPN and CDR2 SVGIG (reference sequence). This CDR3 contains 12 residues. The V and J ends lost 4 bases and 6 bases respectively, with 9 bases between them. Every isolated RNA sample was fully reverse transcribed, so sequencing captured expressed TCRB transcripts. Clones were read by immunoSEQ multiplex PCR, and TCRdb kept only the in-frame ones, dropping some. The profile covers hundreds of thousands of clones, with approximately 16% appearing a single time and roughly 0.015% taken by the ten largest. Turning to this clone: Its cognate antigen is unknown.

The clonotype was recovered from a man aged 18 to 29 with type 1 diabetes. The chain is built from TRBV30 and TRBJ1-4; D remains unclear. Sequenced sample: naive CD4+ T cells from blood. The CDR3 DNA sequence: TGTGCCTGGACCCCGGGTCATGAAAAACTGTTTTTT. Amino acid sequence: CAWTPGHEKLFF.